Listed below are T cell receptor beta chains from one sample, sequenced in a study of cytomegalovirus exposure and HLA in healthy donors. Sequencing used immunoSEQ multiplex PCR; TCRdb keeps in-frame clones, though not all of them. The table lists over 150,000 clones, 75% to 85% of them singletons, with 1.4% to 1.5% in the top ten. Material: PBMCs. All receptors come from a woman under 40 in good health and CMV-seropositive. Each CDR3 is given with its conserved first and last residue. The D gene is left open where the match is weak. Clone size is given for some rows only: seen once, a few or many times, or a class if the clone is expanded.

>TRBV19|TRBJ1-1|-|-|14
TGTGCCAGTAGTATCAGGGGAGAGGACACTGAAGCTTTCTTT
CASSIRGEDTEAFF
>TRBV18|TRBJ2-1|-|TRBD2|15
TGTGCCAGCTCCCTTAGCGGGGGGGGATTCAATGAGCAGTTCTTC
CASSLSGGGFNEQFF
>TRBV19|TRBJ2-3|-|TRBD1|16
TGTGCCAGTAGTATTGCCCCAGGGGGCGGTACAGATACGCAGTATTTT
CASSIAPGGGTDTQYF
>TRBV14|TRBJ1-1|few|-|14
TGTGCCAGCAGCCAACAGGGGTGGGCGACTGAAGCTTTCTTT
CASSQQGWATEAFF
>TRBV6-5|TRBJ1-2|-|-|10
TGTGCCAGCCGGGGGACTGGCTACACCTTC
CASRGTGYTF
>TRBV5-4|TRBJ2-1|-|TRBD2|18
TGTGCCAGCAGCCCCCCCGGGACTAGCGGGAGAACGGGCAATGAGCAGTTCTTC
CASSPPGTSGRTGNEQFF
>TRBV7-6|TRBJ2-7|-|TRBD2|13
TGTGCCAGCAGCTTGGGAGGGGTCAACGAGCAGTACTTC
CASSLGGVNEQYF
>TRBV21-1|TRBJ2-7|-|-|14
TGTGCCAGCAGCAAAGGGGGGGGTGGGAACGAGCAGTACTTC
CASSKGGGGNEQYF
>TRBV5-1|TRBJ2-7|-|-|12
TGCGCCAGCAGCGCCGGGATCTACGAGCAGTACTTC
CASSAGIYEQYF
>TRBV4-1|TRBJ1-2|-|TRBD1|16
TGCGCCAGCAGCCAGACCGGGACAGGGATCGACTATGGCTACACCTTC
CASSQTGTGIDYGYTF
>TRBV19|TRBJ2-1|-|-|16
TGTGCCAGTAGTACTCAAGCGGGTGGGGGACACAATGAGCAGTTCTTC
CASSTQAGGGHNEQFF
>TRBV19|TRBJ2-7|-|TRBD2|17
TGTGCCAGTAGTATAGTGGCCCCCATAGCGGGAGACTACGAGCAGTACTTC
CASSIVAPIAGDYEQYF
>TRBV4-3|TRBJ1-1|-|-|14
TGCGCCAGCAGCCAAGGCGTCAGGGTCACTGAAGCTTTCTTT
CASSQGVRVTEAFF
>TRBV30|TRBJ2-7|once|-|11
TGTGCCTGGTCCCTTTTAAACGAGCAGTACTTC
CAWSLLNEQYF
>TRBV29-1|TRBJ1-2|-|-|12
TGCAGCGTTGGGCGGGATAGCTATGGCTACACCTTC
CSVGRDSYGYTF
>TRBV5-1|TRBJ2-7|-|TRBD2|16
TGCGCCAGCAGCGAGGGGACTAGCGGGATGCTCGACGAGCAGTACTTC
CASSEGTSGMLDEQYF
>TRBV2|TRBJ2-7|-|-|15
TGTGCCAGCAGCGCTCTCGGACAGAGCTCCTACGAGCAGTACTTC
CASSALGQSSYEQYF
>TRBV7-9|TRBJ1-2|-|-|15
TGTGCCAGCAGTCGGCCGGGACTAGCTAACTATGGCTACACCTTC
CASSRPGLANYGYTF
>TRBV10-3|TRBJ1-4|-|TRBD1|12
TGTGCCACCTCATTACAGGGGGGAAAACTGTTTTTT
CATSLQGGKLFF
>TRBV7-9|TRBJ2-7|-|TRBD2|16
TGTTCCAGCAGCTTAGCACTAGCGGGAGCCTCCTACGAGCAGTACTTC
CSSSLALAGASYEQYF
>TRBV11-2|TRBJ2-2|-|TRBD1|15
TGTGCCAGCAGTTTCCGACAGGGTGGCACCGGGGAGCTGTTTTTT
CASSFRQGGTGELFF
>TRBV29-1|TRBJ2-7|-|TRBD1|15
TGCAGCGTTCCGGGACAGGGTTTTCCCGCCTACGAGCAGTACTTC
CSVPGQGFPAYEQYF
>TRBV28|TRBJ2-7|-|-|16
TGTGCCAGCAGTTTGTTTCACAGGGAATTCTTCTACGAGCAGTACTTC
CASSLFHREFFYEQYF
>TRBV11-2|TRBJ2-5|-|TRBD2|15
TGTGCCAGCAGCTTAGATGGACTAGTTGGTGAGACCCAGTACTTC
CASSLDGLVGETQYF
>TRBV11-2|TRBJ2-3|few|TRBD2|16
TGTGCCAGCAGCTTTGGTAGCGGGAGTATCTCAGATACGCAGTATTTT
CASSFGSGSISDTQYF
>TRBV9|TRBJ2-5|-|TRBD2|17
TGTGCCAGCAGCGTAGCTGTAACTAGCGGGCTTGAAGAGACCCAGTACTTC
CASSVAVTSGLEETQYF
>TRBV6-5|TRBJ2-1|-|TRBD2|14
TGTGCCAGCAGTTACGGCCTAGCGGGAAACGAGCAGTTCTTC
CASSYGLAGNEQFF
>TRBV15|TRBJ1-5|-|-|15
TGTGCCACCAGCGACCCCGAGGGGGGGAATCAGCCCCAGCATTTT
CATSDPEGGNQPQHF
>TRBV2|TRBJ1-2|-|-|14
TGTGCCAGCACCCCATCCCAGGGGAACTATGGCTACACCTTC
CASTPSQGNYGYTF
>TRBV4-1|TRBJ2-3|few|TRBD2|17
TGCGCCAGCAGCCAAAACCCGAGCGGGAGTGGCACAGATACGCAGTATTTT
CASSQNPSGSGTDTQYF
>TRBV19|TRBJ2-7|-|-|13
TGTGCCAGTAGTATAGTGGGGGGATACGAGCAGTACTTC
CASSIVGGYEQYF
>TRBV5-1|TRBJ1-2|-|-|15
TGCGCCAGCAGCTTGGAGGGGGATTCTAACTATGGCTACACCTTC
CASSLEGDSNYGYTF
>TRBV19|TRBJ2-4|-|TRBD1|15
TGTGCCAGTAGTATAACCTGGACAGGGAATAACATTCAGTACTTC
CASSITWTGNNIQYF
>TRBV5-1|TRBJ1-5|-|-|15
TGCGCCAGCAGCTTGGCCGGGAGTGGCAATCAGCCCCAGCATTTT
CASSLAGSGNQPQHF
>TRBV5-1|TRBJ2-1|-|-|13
TGCGCCAGCAGCATCCTGACGGCAGGGGTTGAGTTCTTC
CASSILTAGVEFF
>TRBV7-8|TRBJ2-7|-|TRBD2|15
TGTGCCAGCAGCTTAGTTTTAGCGGGATCCTACGAGCAGTACTTC
CASSLVLAGSYEQYF
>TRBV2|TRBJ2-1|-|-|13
TGTGCCAGCCAGGAGGACTCCTACAATGAGCAGTTCTTC
CASQEDSYNEQFF
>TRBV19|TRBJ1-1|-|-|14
TGTGCCAGTAGTCCCTACAGGGATAACACTGAAGCTTTCTTT
CASSPYRDNTEAFF
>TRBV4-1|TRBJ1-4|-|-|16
TGCGCCAGCAGCCAAGATCAACAGCTCTTTAATGAAAAACTGTTTTTT
CASSQDQQLFNEKLFF
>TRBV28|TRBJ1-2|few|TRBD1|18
TGTGCCAGCAGTCCCACGACAGGGCGACGTAATGATGGCTATGGCTACACCTTC
CASSPTTGRRNDGYGYTF
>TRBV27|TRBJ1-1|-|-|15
TGTGCCAGCAGTTTAGGACGGGGGATGAACACTGAAGCTTTCTTT
CASSLGRGMNTEAFF
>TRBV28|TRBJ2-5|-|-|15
TGTGCCAGCAGTTTAATGGTCTATAGATCGGAGACCCAGTACTTC
CASSLMVYRSETQYF
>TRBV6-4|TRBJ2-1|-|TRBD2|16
TGTGCCAGCAGTGACTCCGGCGGGAGTGGTTACAATGAGCAGTTCTTC
CASSDSGGSGYNEQFF
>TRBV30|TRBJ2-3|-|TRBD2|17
TGTGCCTGGAGTAGGGCGGGAGGGCCCGGAAGCACAGATACGCAGTATTTT
CAWSRAGGPGSTDTQYF
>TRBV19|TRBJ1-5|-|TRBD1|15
TGTGCCAGTAGTATGGACAGGGCTTCGGATCAGCCCCAGCATTTT
CASSMDRASDQPQHF
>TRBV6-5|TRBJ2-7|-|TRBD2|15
TGTGCCAGCAGTTATCGAGGACTAGGGCCATACGAGCAGTACTTC
CASSYRGLGPYEQYF
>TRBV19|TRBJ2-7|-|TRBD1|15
TGTGCCAGTAGTATGGGTGGGACAGGATTCTACGAGCAGTACTTC
CASSMGGTGFYEQYF
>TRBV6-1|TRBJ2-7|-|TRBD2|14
TGTGCCAGCACCAGACTAGCGGGAAGCTACGAGCAGTACTTC
CASTRLAGSYEQYF
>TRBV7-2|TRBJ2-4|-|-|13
TGTGCCAGCAGCCGACAGGGAGGAAACATTCAGTACTTC
CASSRQGGNIQYF